This T cell receptor (beta chain) originates from a study of OX40 agonist ivuxolimab in advanced cancers. Study background: A male proportion of 82.7% was recorded, with mean age about 62 years and range about 20 to 79.

CDR1 is SQVTM and CDR2 is ANQGSEA in the germline V gene. This CDR3 comprises 11 residues. V was cut by 4 bases and J by 0 bases, with 2 bases left in between. Here immunoSEQ multiplex PCR was the method, and the copy in TCRdb shows in-frame clones only, minus some. Found here are some 8,000 clones, 75% to 90% of them singletons; the top ten hold about 2.1%. General study results and limits: Low normalized clonal expansion also occurred in some nonresponding patients. Antigen specificity of clonally expanded peripheral T cells was not established.

Notes on this clone: Antigen specificity is unknown.

The chain is built from TRBV29-1 and TRBJ2-3; D unresolved. The sample here was CD4+ or CD8+ T cells sorted from blood, taken in a trial of the OX40 agonist ivuxolimab. This TCR came from an adult with an advanced solid tumor such as melanoma, head and neck, liver or kidney cancer. This CDR3 reads CSVASTDTQYF. The CDR3 nucleotides are TGCAGCGTTGCCAGCACAGATACGCAGTATTTT.